The source of this T cell receptor (beta chain) is a study of shared clonotypes between healthy human individuals. When replicate PCRs were run on unsorted PBMC, they used around 0.3 ug DNA, approximately 31,000 T cell genomes. Ten immunoSEQ deep assay plates were used by the authors to sequence unsorted PBMC DNA. TCRdb's copy holds only in-frame clones and misses some; the assay was immunoSEQ multiplex PCR. The sample includes about 490,000 clones, 76% of them seen just once. The CDR3 sequence is 15 residues long. With 2 bases clipped from V and 7 bases from J, the junction kept 9 bases outside the gene matches. Germline V gene lookup returns CDR1 SGHRS and CDR2 YFSETQ.

The rearrangement links TRBV5-1 to TRBJ2-1, with TRBD1 matching over 7 bases. Source material: PBMCs. The origin of this receptor is a middle-aged woman in good health. Some clones in this sample may be carry-over from other donors' samples. DNA for the CDR3: TGCGCCAGCAGCTTAACCGGGACAGAGATAAATGAGCAGTTCTTC. Encoded protein: CASSLTGTEINEQFF.